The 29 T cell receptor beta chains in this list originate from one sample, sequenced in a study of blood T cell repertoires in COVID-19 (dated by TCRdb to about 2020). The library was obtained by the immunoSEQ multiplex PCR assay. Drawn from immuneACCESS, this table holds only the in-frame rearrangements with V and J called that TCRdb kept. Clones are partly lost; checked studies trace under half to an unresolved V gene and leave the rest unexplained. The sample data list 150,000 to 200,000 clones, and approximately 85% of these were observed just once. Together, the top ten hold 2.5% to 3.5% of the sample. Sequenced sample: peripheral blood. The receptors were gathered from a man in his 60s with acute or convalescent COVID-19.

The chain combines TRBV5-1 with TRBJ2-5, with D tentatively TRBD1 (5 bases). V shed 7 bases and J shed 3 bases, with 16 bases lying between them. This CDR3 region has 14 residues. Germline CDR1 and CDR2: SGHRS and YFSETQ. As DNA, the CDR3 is TGCGCCAGCGGGCAGGGTCCGACCGAAGAGACCCAGTACTTC. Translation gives CASGQGPTEETQYF.

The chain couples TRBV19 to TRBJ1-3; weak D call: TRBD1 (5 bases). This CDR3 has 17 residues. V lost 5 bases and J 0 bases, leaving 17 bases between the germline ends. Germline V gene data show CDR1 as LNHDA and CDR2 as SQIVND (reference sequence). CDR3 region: CASSPRTLRSSGNTIYF. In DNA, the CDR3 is TGTGCCAGTAGTCCACGGACACTCCGATCCTCTGGAAACACCATATATTTT. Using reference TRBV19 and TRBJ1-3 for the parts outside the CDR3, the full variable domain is DGGITQSPKYLFRKEGQNVTLSCEQNLNHDAMYWYRQDPGQGLRLIYYSQIVNDFQKGDIAEGYSVSREKKESFPLTVTSAQKNPTAFYLCASSPRTLRSSGNTIYFGEGSWLTVV.

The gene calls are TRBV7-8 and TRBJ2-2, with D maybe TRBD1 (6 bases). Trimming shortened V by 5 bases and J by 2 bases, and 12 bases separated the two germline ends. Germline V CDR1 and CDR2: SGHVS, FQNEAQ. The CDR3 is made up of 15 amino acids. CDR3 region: CASSTTDSNTGELFF. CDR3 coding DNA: TGTGCCAGCAGCACGACGGACAGTAACACCGGGGAGCTGTTTTTT.

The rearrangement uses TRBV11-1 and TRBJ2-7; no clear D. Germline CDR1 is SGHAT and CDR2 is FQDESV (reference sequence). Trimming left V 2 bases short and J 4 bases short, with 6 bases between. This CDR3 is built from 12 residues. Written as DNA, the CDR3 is TGTGCCAGCAGCTTAAGTAGATACGAGCAGTACTTC. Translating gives CASSLSRYEQYF.

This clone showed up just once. CDR3: CASSGTGPIYEQYF. CDR3 bases: TGTGCCAGTTCCGGGACAGGGCCCATCTACGAGCAGTACTTC. The J gene is TRBJ2-7, the V gene TRBV19; 9 bases fit TRBD1. Germline trimming cut 8 bases from V and 3 bases from J; bases unmatched to any gene: 8. Germline CDR1 is LNHDA and CDR2 is SQIVND (reference sequence). The CDR3 is 14 amino acids. Together with reference TRBV19 and TRBJ2-7, the CDR3 gives the full variable domain: DGGITQSPKYLFRKEGQNVTLSCEQNLNHDAMYWYRQDPGQGLRLIYYSQIVNDFQKGDIAEGYSVSREKKESFPLTVTSAQKNPTAFYLCASSGTGPIYEQYFGPGTRLTVT.

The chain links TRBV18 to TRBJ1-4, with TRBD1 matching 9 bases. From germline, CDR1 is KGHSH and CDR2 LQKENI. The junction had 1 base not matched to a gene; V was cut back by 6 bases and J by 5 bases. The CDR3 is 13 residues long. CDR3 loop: CASSGTGNEKLFF. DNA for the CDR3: TGTGCCAGCTCCGGGACAGGGAATGAAAAACTGTTTTTT. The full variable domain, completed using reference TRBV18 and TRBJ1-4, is NAGVMQNPRHLVRRRGQEARLRCSPMKGHSHVYWYRQLPEEGLKFMVYLQKENIIDESGMPKERFSAEFPKEGPSILRIQQVVRGDSAAYFCASSGTGNEKLFFGSGTQLSVL.

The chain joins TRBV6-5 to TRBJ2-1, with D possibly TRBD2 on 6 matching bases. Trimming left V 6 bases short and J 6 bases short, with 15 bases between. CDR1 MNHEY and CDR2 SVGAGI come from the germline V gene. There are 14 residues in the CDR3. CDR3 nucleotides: TGTGCCAGCAGGCGGGACTGGCGTCCCAATGAGCAGTTCTTC. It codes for CASRRDWRPNEQFF.

The chain's CDR3 is CASSRGSSYEQYF. The CDR3 DNA is TGTGCCAGCAGCCGCGGTAGCTCCTACGAGCAGTACTTC. V usage is TRBV27 and J usage is TRBJ2-7; D ambiguous. The germline V gene has CDR1 MNHEY and CDR2 SMNVEV (reference sequence). V shed 6 bases and J shed 0 bases, with 9 bases lying between them. The CDR3 totals 13 residues.

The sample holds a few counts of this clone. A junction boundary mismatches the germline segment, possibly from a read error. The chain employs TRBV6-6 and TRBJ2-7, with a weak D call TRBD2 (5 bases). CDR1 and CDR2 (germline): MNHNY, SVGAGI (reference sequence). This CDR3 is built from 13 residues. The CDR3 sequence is CASRERPSDEQYF. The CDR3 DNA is TGTGCCAGCAGGGAGCGGCCCTCCGACGAGCAGTACTTC.

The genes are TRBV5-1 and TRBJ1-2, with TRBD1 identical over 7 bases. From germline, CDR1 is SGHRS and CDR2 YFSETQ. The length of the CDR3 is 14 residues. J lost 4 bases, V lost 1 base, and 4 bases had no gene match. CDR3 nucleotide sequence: TGCGCCAGCAGCTTGCTGGCAGGGGGCTATGGCTACACCTTC. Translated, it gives CASSLLAGGYGYTF.

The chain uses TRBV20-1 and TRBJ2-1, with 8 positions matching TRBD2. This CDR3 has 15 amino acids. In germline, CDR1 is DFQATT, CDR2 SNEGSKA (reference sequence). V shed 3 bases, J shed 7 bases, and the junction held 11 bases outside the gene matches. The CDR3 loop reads CSASDGGRIKNEQFF. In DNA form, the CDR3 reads TGCAGTGCTAGTGACGGCGGGAGGATAAAGAATGAGCAGTTCTTC.

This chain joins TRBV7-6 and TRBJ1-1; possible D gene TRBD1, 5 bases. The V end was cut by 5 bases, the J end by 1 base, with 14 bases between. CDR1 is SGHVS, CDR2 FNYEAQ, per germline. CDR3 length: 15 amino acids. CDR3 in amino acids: CASSTRQGGNTEAFF. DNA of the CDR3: TGTGCCAGCAGCACCCGGCAGGGAGGGAACACTGAAGCTTTCTTT.

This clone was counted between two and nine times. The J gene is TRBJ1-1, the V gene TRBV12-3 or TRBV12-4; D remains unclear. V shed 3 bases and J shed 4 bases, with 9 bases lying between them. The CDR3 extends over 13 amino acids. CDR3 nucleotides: TGTGCCAGCAGTTTGGAGGGTTTCACTGAAGCTTTCTTT. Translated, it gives CASSLEGFTEAFF.

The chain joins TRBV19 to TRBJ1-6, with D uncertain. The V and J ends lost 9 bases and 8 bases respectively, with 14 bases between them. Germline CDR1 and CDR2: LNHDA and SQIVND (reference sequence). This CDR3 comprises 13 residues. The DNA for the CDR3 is TGTGCCAGCTCGCGGACTTGGGATTCACCCCTCCACTTT. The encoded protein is CASSRTWDSPLHF.

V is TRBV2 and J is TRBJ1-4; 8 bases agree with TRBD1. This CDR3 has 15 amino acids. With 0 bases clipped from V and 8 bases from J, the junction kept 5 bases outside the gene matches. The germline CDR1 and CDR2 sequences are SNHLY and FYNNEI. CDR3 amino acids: CASSEALTGGEKLFF. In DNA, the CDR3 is TGTGCCAGCAGTGAAGCGCTAACAGGGGGAGAAAAACTGTTTTTT.

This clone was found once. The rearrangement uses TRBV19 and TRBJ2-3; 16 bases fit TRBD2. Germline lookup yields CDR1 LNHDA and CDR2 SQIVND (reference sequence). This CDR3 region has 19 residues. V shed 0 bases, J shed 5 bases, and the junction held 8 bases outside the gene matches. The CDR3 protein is CASSIDSTGLAGGRDTQYF. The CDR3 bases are TGTGCCAGTAGTATAGATTCTACGGGACTAGCGGGAGGGAGAGATACGCAGTATTTT.

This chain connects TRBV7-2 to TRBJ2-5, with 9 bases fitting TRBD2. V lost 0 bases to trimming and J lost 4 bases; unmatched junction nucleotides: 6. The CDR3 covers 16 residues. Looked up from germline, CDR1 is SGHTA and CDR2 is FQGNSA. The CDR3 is CASSLASGRYGETQYF. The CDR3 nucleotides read TGTGCCAGCAGCTTAGCTAGCGGGAGATATGGAGAGACCCAGTACTTC.

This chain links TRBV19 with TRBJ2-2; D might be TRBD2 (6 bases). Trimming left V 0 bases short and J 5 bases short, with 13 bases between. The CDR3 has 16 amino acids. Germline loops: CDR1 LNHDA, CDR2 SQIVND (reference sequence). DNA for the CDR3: TGTGCCAGTAGTATAGATCGGGGGTCGAGGACCGGGGAGCTGTTTTTT. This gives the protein CASSIDRGSRTGELFF. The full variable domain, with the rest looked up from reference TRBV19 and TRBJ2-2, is DGGITQSPKYLFRKEGQNVTLSCEQNLNHDAMYWYRQDPGQGLRLIYYSQIVNDFQKGDIAEGYSVSREKKESFPLTVTSAQKNPTAFYLCASSIDRGSRTGELFFGEGSRLTVL.

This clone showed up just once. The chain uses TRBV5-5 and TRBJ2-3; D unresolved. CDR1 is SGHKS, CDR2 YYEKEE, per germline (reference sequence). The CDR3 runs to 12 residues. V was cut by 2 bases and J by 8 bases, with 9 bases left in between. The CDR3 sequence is CASSFGHGTQYF. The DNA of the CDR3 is TGTGCCAGCAGCTTTGGCCATGGTACGCAGTATTTT.

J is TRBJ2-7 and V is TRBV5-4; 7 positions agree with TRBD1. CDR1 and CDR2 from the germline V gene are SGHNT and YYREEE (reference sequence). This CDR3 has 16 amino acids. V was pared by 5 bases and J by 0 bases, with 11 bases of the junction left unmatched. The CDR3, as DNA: TGTGCCAGCAGTATTCACTCTGGGACAGTCTCCTACGAGCAGTACTTC. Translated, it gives CASSIHSGTVSYEQYF.

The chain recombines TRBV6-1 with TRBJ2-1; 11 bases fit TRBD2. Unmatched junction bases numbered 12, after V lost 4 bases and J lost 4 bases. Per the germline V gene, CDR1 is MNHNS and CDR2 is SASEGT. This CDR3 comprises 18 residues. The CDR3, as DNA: TGTGCCAGCAGTGTGACTAGCGGGAACGTTGGGTCTTACAATGAGCAGTTCTTC. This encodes CASSVTSGNVGSYNEQFF.

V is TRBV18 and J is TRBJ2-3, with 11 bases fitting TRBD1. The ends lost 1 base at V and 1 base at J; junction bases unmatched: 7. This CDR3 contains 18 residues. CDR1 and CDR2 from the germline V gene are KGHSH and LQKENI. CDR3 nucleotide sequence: TGTGCCAGCTCACCACAAGGACAGGGGGCCTCTGGCACAGATACGCAGTATTTT. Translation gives CASSPQGQGASGTDTQYF. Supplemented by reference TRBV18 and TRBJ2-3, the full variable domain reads NAGVMQNPRHLVRRRGQEARLRCSPMKGHSHVYWYRQLPEEGLKFMVYLQKENIIDESGMPKERFSAEFPKEGPSILRIQQVVRGDSAAYFCASSPQGQGASGTDTQYFGPGTRLTVL.

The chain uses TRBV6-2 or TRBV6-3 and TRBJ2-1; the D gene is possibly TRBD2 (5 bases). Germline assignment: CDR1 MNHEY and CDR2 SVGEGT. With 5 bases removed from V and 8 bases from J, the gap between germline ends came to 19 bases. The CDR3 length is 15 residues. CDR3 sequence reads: CASSPPGVGADEQFF. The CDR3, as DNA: TGTGCCAGCAGTCCCCCCGGGGTGGGAGCGGATGAGCAGTTCTTC.

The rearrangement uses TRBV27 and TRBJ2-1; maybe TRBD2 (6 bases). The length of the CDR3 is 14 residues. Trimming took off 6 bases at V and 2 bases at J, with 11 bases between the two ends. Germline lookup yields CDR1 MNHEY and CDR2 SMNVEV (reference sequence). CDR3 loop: CASSLGGTYNEQFF. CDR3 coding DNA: TGTGCCAGCAGCCTCGGCGGGACCTACAATGAGCAGTTCTTC.

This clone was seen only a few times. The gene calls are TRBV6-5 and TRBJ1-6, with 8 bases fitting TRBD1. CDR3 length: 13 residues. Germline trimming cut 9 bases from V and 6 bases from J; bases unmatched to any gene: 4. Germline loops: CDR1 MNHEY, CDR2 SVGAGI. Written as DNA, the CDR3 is TGTGCCAGTGCGGGACAGGCTAATTCACCCCTCCACTTT. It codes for CASAGQANSPLHF.

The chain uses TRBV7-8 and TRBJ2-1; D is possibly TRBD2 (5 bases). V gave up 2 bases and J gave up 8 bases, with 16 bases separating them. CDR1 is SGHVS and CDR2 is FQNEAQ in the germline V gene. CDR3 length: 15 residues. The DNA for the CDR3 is TGTGCCAGCAGCTTACCCCGGACTCCCTGGCATGAGCAGTTCTTC. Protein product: CASSLPRTPWHEQFF.

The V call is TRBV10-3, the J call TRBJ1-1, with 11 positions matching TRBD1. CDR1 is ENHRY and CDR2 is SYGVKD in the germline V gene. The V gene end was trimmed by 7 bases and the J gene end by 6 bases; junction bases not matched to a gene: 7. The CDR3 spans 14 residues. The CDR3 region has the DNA TGTGCCATCACCCTAGGACAGGGGGCCTCTGAAGCTTTCTTT. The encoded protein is CAITLGQGASEAFF.

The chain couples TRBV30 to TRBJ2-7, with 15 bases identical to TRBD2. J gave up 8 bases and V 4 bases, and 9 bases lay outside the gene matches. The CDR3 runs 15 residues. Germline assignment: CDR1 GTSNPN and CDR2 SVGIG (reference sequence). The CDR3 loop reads CAWTNKGLAGGQQYF. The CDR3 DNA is TGTGCCTGGACAAACAAAGGACTAGCGGGAGGGCAGCAGTACTTC.

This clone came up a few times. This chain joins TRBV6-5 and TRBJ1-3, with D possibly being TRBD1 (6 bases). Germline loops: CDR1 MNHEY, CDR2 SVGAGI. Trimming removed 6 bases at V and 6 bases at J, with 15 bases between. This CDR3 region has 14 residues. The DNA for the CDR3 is TGTGCCAGCAGGTCTACAGGGCCAGTAAACACCATATATTTT. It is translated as CASRSTGPVNTIYF.